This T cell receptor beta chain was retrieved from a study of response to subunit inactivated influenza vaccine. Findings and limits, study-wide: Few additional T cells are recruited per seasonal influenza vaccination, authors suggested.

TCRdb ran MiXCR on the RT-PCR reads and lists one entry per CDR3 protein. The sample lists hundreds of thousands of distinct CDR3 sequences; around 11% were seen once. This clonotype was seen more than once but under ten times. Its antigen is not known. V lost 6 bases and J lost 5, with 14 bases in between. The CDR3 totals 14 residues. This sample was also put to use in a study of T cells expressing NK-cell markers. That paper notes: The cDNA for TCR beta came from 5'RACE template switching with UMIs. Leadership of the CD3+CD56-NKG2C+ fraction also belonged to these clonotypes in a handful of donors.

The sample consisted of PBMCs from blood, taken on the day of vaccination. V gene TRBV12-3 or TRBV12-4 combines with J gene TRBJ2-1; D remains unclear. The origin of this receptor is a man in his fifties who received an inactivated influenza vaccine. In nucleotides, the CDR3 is TGTGCCAGCAGCACTCCCTTTGCAGACAATGAGCAGTTCTTC. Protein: CASSTPFADNEQFF.